A single T cell receptor (beta chain) is shown here with its context. Its antigen is unknown. From germline, CDR1 is SQVTM and CDR2 ANQGSEA. Trimming shortened V by 4 bases and J by 5 bases, and 9 bases separated the two germline ends. The CDR3 has 12 amino acids. Repertoires were generated with immunoSEQ multiplex PCR, while TCRdb's copy carries only in-frame clones and drops some. This sample has 65,000 to 80,000 clones; about 92% occur once, and the top ten carry 5.5% to 9%. The sample belongs to a study of T cell responses to AZD1222 COVID-19 vaccine. General study points: Mostly white British, mostly female donors; authors suggested clonal diversity may be underestimated. Baseline serostatus was positive in only a handful of AZD1222 recipients.

The rearrangement links TRBV29-1 to TRBJ1-5, with TRBD1 as a possible D gene (5 bases). The TCR was taken from an adult in good health. The material sequenced was peripheral blood, taken on day 0 of MenACWY control vaccination. The CDR3 protein is CSVGDSDQPQHF. CDR3 DNA sequence: TGCAGCGTTGGAGACAGCGATCAGCCCCAGCATTTT.